This T cell receptor beta chain was recovered during a study of blood T cells in healthy people across ages. This clonotype was recorded a few times. Its antigen is unknown. Total RNA was extracted at no less than 5.5 micrograms per sample. Study-level points and caveats: Significant beta diversity loss was already apparent by age approximately 42, declining roughly linearly.

The CDR3 contains 15 residues. Trimming cost V 4 bases and J 4 bases, with 16 bases left between them. Germline CDR1 and CDR2: MDHEN and SYDVKM. For the second PCR, which ran for about 6 to 11 cycles, a sample-barcoded 5' primer and a J-beta primer mix were used. TCRdb reprocessed the 5' RACE reads via MiXCR and lists one record per CDR3 protein. The data contain more than 1,000,000 distinct CDR3 sequences, under 30% of them singletons. These data were also filed under a second study, of T cells of mothers and their children. That paper notes: RNA was extracted, and all of it went into cDNA synthesis at roughly 1.6 ug per 15 ul.

This rearrangement joins TRBV28 to TRBJ2-5; no firm D call. The sequence came from a girl aged 2 to 10 in good health. The sequenced sample was blood. CDR3 bases: TGTGCCAGCAGTTCCTTTACCCATGCCCCAGAGACCCAGTACTTC. It translates to CASSSFTHAPETQYF.